The clone carrying this TCR beta chain was observed at least ten times. Its antigen is as yet unknown. The sample is drawn from a study of CD8 T cells in ankylosing spondylitis. TCRdb independently ran MiXCR on the 5' RACE reads; one entry per CDR3 protein. The profile shows roughly 130,000 distinct CDR3 sequences, around 8.5% of them singletons. Notes on the study in general: Matched synovial fluid from ankylosing spondylitis patients was reported to be enriched for disease-linked clones. Researchers report that disease-linked clones proved CD8+ and relatively rare in peripheral blood. Roughly eight highly homologous variants formed a TCR beta motif that appeared characteristic of ankylosing spondylitis blood. Some motif variants were previously reported in reactive arthritis synovial fluid and blood.

This CDR3 is built from 13 residues. J was trimmed by 11 bases and V by 7 bases; bases with no gene match: 9. CDR1 and CDR2 (germline): SEHNR, FQNEAQ (reference sequence). The receptor was derived from a male donor with ankylosing spondylitis or in good health (not recorded which). Sequencing was done on a sample of blood, either unsorted or a sorted T cell fraction (not recorded which). This chain joins TRBV7-9 and TRBJ2-2; 8 nucleotides match TRBD1. Written as DNA, the CDR3 is TGTGCCAGCAAATTGGCAGGGGGCAATGAGCTGTTTTTT. Translating it yields CASKLAGGNELFF.